These 23 T cell receptor beta chains came from one sample sequenced in a study of CD8 T cells in ankylosing spondylitis. No cognate antigen is known for these TCRs. Study-wide results and caveats: For ankylosing spondylitis blood, a TCR beta motif of several highly homologous variants appeared characteristic.

TCRdb re-analysed the 5' RACE reads in MiXCR, keeping a single row per CDR3 protein. The sample contains 400,000 or so distinct CDR3 sequences, around 26% of which appear only once. The sample was blood, either unsorted or a sorted T cell fraction (not recorded which). The receptors originated from a male donor with ankylosing spondylitis.

This clonotype was counted a few times. The chain has TRBV20-1 and TRBJ1-1, with D hard to call. CDR3 length: 13 amino acids. Germline V gene data show CDR1 as DFQATT and CDR2 as SNEGSKA (reference sequence). Trimming cost V 6 bases and J 0 bases, with 11 bases left between them. CDR3 coding DNA: TGCAGTGCCCCACATCCGGTGAACACTGAAGCTTTCTTT. Translating it yields CSAPHPVNTEAFF.

This clonotype was counted only a few times. The chain links TRBV24-1 to TRBJ2-1; D might be TRBD2 (6 bases). The CDR3 has 14 amino acids. Trimming pared 3 bases from V and 9 bases from J, leaving 14 bases between. Germline CDR1 and CDR2: KGHDR and SFDVKD. The CDR3 sequence: CATSDGEEGREQFF. CDR3 DNA sequence: TGTGCCACCAGTGATGGGGAGGAGGGGCGTGAGCAGTTCTTC.

This clonotype is a singleton in its sample. The V and J genes are TRBV27 and TRBJ2-1; no reliable D call. This CDR3 region has 13 residues. The V and J ends lost 3 bases and 9 bases respectively, with 12 bases between them. CDR1 and CDR2 (germline): MNHEY, SMNVEV (reference sequence). The CDR3 loop reads CASSFSSRGEQFF. In DNA form, the CDR3 reads TGTGCCAGCAGTTTTTCCTCTCGCGGTGAGCAGTTCTTC.

This clonotype appeared a few times. The chain couples TRBV7-2 to TRBJ1-3; maybe TRBD1 (6 bases). This CDR3 is built from 14 residues. V lost 4 bases, J lost 2 bases, and 9 bases lay in between. Germline V gene lookup returns CDR1 SGHTA and CDR2 FQGNSA. CDR3 protein: CASSSSGAGNTIYF. The CDR3 bases are TGTGCCAGCAGCTCCTCAGGGGCTGGAAACACCATATATTTT. Filled out from reference TRBV7-2 and TRBJ1-3, the complete variable domain reads GAGVSQSPSNKVTEKGKDVELRCDPISGHTALYWYRQSLGQGLEFLIYFQGNSAPDKSGLPSDRFSAERTGGSVSTLTIQRTQQEDSAVYLCASSSSGAGNTIYFGEGSWLTVV.

This clonotype was counted between two and nine times. The chain combines TRBV24-1 with TRBJ2-3; no definite D call. V was trimmed by 4 bases and J by 5 bases, leaving 12 bases between them. This CDR3 has 14 residues. Germline V gene lookup returns CDR1 KGHDR and CDR2 SFDVKD. CDR3 loop: CATSDLSRGDTQYF. The CDR3 DNA reads as TGTGCCACCAGTGACCTCTCCCGTGGAGATACGCAGTATTTT.

This clonotype was seen many times. V gene TRBV11-2 combines with J gene TRBJ2-7; 10 bases fit TRBD2. From germline, CDR1 is SGHAT and CDR2 FQNNGV. This CDR3 contains 16 residues. Trimming removed 2 bases from V and 2 bases from J; junction bases left unmatched: 6. The CDR3 DNA reads TGTGCCAGCAGCTTAAATAGGCTAGCGGGAGCCTACGAGCAGTACTTC. This sequence encodes CASSLNRLAGAYEQYF.

In this sample, this clonotype turned up a few times. The chain combines TRBV20-1 with TRBJ1-5; D unresolved. The germline gives CDR1 DFQATT, CDR2 SNEGSKA (reference sequence). The CDR3 length is 15 residues. V dropped 3 bases and J dropped 5 bases, with 17 bases sitting between them. The CDR3 sequence: CSASYSGIRDQPQHF. CDR3 DNA sequence: TGCAGTGCTAGTTATTCGGGTATTAGGGATCAGCCCCAGCATTTT.

This chain connects TRBV12-3 or TRBV12-4 to TRBJ1-2, with unresolved D. This CDR3 comprises 13 residues. Trimming cost V 6 bases and J 4 bases, with 12 bases left between them. CDR3 coding DNA: TGTGCCAGCAGCTCCGGGAGCCTCTATGGCTACACCTTC. It yields the protein CASSSGSLYGYTF.

This clonotype was picked up many times. V usage is TRBV5-1 and J usage is TRBJ2-3; D not certain. V dropped 3 bases and J dropped 0 bases, with 14 bases sitting between them. Germline V CDR1 and CDR2: SGHRS, YFSETQ. The CDR3 consists of 16 residues. CDR3 protein: CASSSEPSSSTDTQYF. The CDR3 DNA follows: TGCGCCAGCAGCTCGGAACCTAGTTCTAGCACAGATACGCAGTATTTT.

The chain recombines TRBV20-1 with TRBJ1-1; weak D call: TRBD1 (6 bases). The CDR3 spans 10 residues. CDR1 is DFQATT and CDR2 is SNEGSKA in the germline V gene (reference sequence). Trimming cost V 3 bases and J 8 bases, with 7 bases left between them. CDR3 protein: CSARGHEAFF. The DNA for the CDR3 is TGCAGTGCTAGGGGACACGAAGCTTTCTTT.

This chain uses TRBV12-3 or TRBV12-4 with TRBJ2-7; a weak D match, TRBD2 (6 bases). The V end was cut by 6 bases, the J end by 4 bases, with 19 bases between. The CDR3 totals 15 residues. CDR3 residues: CASSLGGSFRYEQYF. For the CDR3, the DNA is TGTGCCAGCAGCCTTGGGGGGAGTTTTAGGTACGAGCAGTACTTC.

The DNA for the CDR3 is TGTGCCAGCAGCCGCCGGGGGGGTCGCACAGATACGCAGTATTTT. It specifies CASSRRGGRTDTQYF. V usage is TRBV3-1 and J usage is TRBJ2-3, with 8 nucleotides matching TRBD2. Germline V gene data show CDR1 as LGHDT and CDR2 as YNNKEL (reference sequence). The CDR3 is made up of 15 amino acids. Trimming took 4 bases from V and 1 from J; bases not matched to a gene: 4.

The chain has TRBV20-1 and TRBJ2-1; 7 bases line up with TRBD2. The V and J ends lost 2 bases and 3 bases, in that order; junction bases with no gene match: 7. This CDR3 region has 15 residues. Germline V lookup: CDR1 DFQATT, CDR2 SNEGSKA (reference sequence). The CDR3 loop reads CSARSRLAGYNEQFF. CDR3 DNA sequence: TGCAGTGCTAGATCACGACTAGCAGGCTACAATGAGCAGTTCTTC.

This clonotype has ten or more counts. The rearrangement uses TRBV6-1 and TRBJ2-6, with D maybe TRBD1 (6 bases). This CDR3 comprises 15 residues. V shed 2 bases and J shed 4 bases, with 9 bases lying between them. Germline lookup yields CDR1 MNHNS and CDR2 SASEGT. The CDR3 nucleotides read TGTGCCAGCAGTGAAACAGGGACCGGGGCCAACGTCCTGACTTTC. Its translation is CASSETGTGANVLTF.

This clonotype was observed a few times. The rearrangement links TRBV7-8 to TRBJ2-1; 8 nucleotides agree with TRBD2. There are 17 residues in the CDR3. The germline CDR1 and CDR2 sequences are SGHVS and FQNEAQ. The ends lost 5 bases at V and 0 bases at J; junction bases unmatched: 9. CDR3 in amino acids: CASSLLTSASSYNEQFF. The CDR3 nucleotides read TGTGCCAGCAGCCTGCTGACTAGCGCGAGCTCCTACAATGAGCAGTTCTTC.

Only a few counts were recorded for this clonotype. The J gene is TRBJ1-2, the V gene TRBV5-1; perhaps TRBD1 as D (5 bases). This CDR3 spans 13 amino acids. The germline V and J ends were trimmed by 1 base and 4 bases, with 8 bases remaining between them. Germline V lookup: CDR1 SGHRS, CDR2 YFSETQ. The CDR3 region has the DNA TGCGCCAGCAGCTTGAGGGACGGCTATGGCTACACCTTC. As protein: CASSLRDGYGYTF. Full variable domain (outside the CDR3, taken from reference TRBV5-1 and TRBJ1-2): KAGVTQTPRYLIKTRGQQVTLSCSPISGHRSVSWYQQTPGQGLQFLFEYFSETQRNKGNFPGRFSGRQFSNSRSEMNVSTLELGDSALYLCASSLRDGYGYTFGSGTRLTVV.

This clonotype was seen only a few times. The genes are TRBV6-1 and TRBJ1-1, with no clear D. CDR1 is MNHNS and CDR2 is SASEGT in the germline V gene. This CDR3 region has 14 residues. V dropped 5 bases and J dropped 5 bases, with 15 bases sitting between them. DNA of the CDR3: TGTGCCAGCAGTAGGTGGGTCCTGGGGACTGAAGCTTTCTTT. This encodes CASSRWVLGTEAFF.

This clonotype was counted only a few times. The V gene is TRBV15, the J gene TRBJ2-7; TRBD2 aligns across 10 bases. Germline trimming cut 1 base from V and 3 bases from J; bases unmatched to any gene: 0. The CDR3 loop spans 14 amino acids. Germline CDR1 and CDR2: LNHNV and YYDKDF (reference sequence). The CDR3 spells CATSRGLAGYEQYF. The CDR3 bases are TGTGCCACCAGCAGAGGACTAGCGGGCTACGAGCAGTACTTC. Supplemented by reference TRBV15 and TRBJ2-7, the full variable domain reads DAMVIQNPRYQVTQFGKPVTLSCSQTLNHNVMYWYQQKSSQAPKLLFHYYDKDFNNEADTPDNFQSRRPNTSFCFLDIRSPGLGDTAMYLCATSRGLAGYEQYFGPGTRLTVT.

The rearrangement joins TRBV29-1 to TRBJ1-3, with unresolved D. V lost 7 bases and J 2 bases, leaving 3 bases between the germline ends. CDR1 and CDR2 (germline): SQVTM, ANQGSEA. This CDR3 comprises 10 residues. CDR3 bases: TGCAGCGCTACTGGAAACACCATATATTTT. As protein: CSATGNTIYF.

This clonotype was observed a few times. The CDR3 is CSAGGLAGGADTQYF. In DNA, the CDR3 is TGCAGTGCTGGAGGACTAGCGGGAGGCGCAGATACGCAGTATTTT. This sequence joins TRBV20-1 and TRBJ2-3; 14 nucleotides align to TRBD2. Germline CDR1 reads DFQATT; CDR2 reads SNEGSKA (reference sequence). J gave up 4 bases and V 5 bases, and 5 bases lay outside the gene matches. This CDR3 spans 15 amino acids.

In this sample, this clonotype turned up a few times. The V call is TRBV7-9, the J call TRBJ2-7, with D hard to call. Germline loops: CDR1 SEHNR, CDR2 FQNEAQ (reference sequence). The ends were cut back, 4 bases at V and 0 bases at J, with 19 bases in the middle. The CDR3 loop spans 17 amino acids. In DNA form, the CDR3 reads TGTGCCAGCAGCTCAACCTCACTGATCGGTTACTCCTACGAGCAGTACTTC. Protein: CASSSTSLIGYSYEQYF.

V and J are TRBV6-2 or TRBV6-3 and TRBJ2-3, with unresolved D. The V and J ends lost 2 bases and 0 bases respectively, with 12 bases between them. This CDR3 region has 16 residues. The germline V gene has CDR1 MNHEY and CDR2 SVGEGT. CDR3 sequence: CASSYGGETSTDTQYF. The CDR3 DNA reads TGTGCCAGCAGTTACGGTGGAGAAACTAGCACAGATACGCAGTATTTT.

This clonotype was counted only a few times. The rearrangement uses TRBV4-1 and TRBJ2-5; 10 bases agree with TRBD2. The CDR3 covers 16 residues. V trimming: 1 base; J trimming: 5 bases; junction bases outside the gene matches: 7. Germline assignment: CDR1 MGHRA and CDR2 YSYEKL. DNA for the CDR3: TGCGCCAGCAGCCAAGGGCTAGCGGGAGAGGGGGAGACCCAGTACTTC. It translates to CASSQGLAGEGETQYF.